The 14 T cell receptor beta chains in this list originate from one sample, sequenced in a study of blood T cell repertoires in COVID-19. The protocol was immunoSEQ multiplex PCR, while the TCRdb copy is restricted to in-frame clones and leaves out a portion. This sample yields roughly 100,000 clones, of which 70% to 85% are seen a single time; 2.5% to 4% belongs to the top ten. The sequencing input was peripheral blood. The receptors originated from a woman older than 75 with active or convalescent COVID-19.

This clone was recorded only once. The rearrangement links TRBV18 to TRBJ2-7, with 8 positions matching TRBD2. V was pared by 3 bases and J by 5 bases, with 12 bases of the junction left unmatched. Germline assignment: CDR1 KGHSH and CDR2 LQKENI. CDR3 length: 16 amino acids. The CDR3 sequence: CASSPIRGGMRHEQYF. CDR3 coding DNA: TGTGCCAGCTCACCCATCCGGGGGGGGATGAGGCACGAGCAGTACTTC.

V and J are TRBV7-3 and TRBJ1-2, with TRBD1 matching over 11 bases. The trim removed 5 bases at V and 7 bases at J, leaving 6 bases unmatched. This CDR3 region has 14 residues. Germline V gene lookup returns CDR1 SGHTA and CDR2 FQGTGA. The CDR3 sequence: CASSRGQGAFGYTF. As DNA, the CDR3 is TGTGCCAGCAGCCGTGGACAGGGGGCATTTGGCTACACCTTC.

The CDR3 DNA is TGTGCCAGCAGCCTACAGGGGGGAACTGAAGCTTTCTTT. Protein sequence: CASSLQGGTEAFF. This chain joins TRBV7-3 and TRBJ1-1; 8 bases fit TRBD1. Germline V gives CDR1 SGHTA, CDR2 FQGTGA. V dropped 5 bases and J dropped 5; count of bases not matched to a gene: 4. The length of the CDR3 is 13 residues.

V is TRBV7-3 and J is TRBJ2-1, with a tentative D call TRBD2 (6 bases). This CDR3 region has 16 residues. Trimming removed 6 bases from V and 2 bases from J, with 17 bases in between. Germline values: CDR1 SGHTA, CDR2 FQGTGA. The CDR3 here is CASSTMGGTAYNEQFF. DNA for the CDR3: TGTGCCAGCAGTACTATGGGCGGGACCGCCTACAATGAGCAGTTCTTC.

CDR3 coding DNA: TGTGCCAGAAGCTTAGTCCGGGTCCTAGAAAAAGGAAACACCATATATTTT. Translation gives CARSLVRVLEKGNTIYF. The chain joins TRBV5-3 to TRBJ1-3; D ambiguous. TRBV5-3 is classed as an ORF, of uncertain function. This CDR3 spans 17 amino acids. Trimming pared 2 bases from V and 4 bases from J, leaving 19 bases between.

The rearrangement joins TRBV10-3 to TRBJ2-7, with no clear D. Trimming left V 11 bases short and J 7 bases short, with 18 bases between. CDR1 and CDR2 (germline): ENHRY, SYGVKD. The CDR3 runs 12 residues. DNA for the CDR3: TGTGCCCTATGGAGTGGGTCGGGTGAGCAGTACTTC. It is translated as CALWSGSGEQYF.

The V gene is TRBV30, the J gene TRBJ1-5; D is ambiguous. This CDR3 contains 13 residues. From germline, CDR1 is GTSNPN and CDR2 SVGIG (reference sequence). Trimming pared 3 bases from V and 4 bases from J, leaving 10 bases between. The chain's CDR3 is CAWRYGRNQPQHF. The CDR3 DNA reads as TGTGCCTGGAGGTATGGTAGAAATCAGCCCCAGCATTTT. Variable domain in full (rest from reference TRBV30 and TRBJ1-5): SQTIHQWPATLVQPVGSPLSLECTVEGTSNPNLYWYRQAAGRGLQLLFYSVGIGQISSEVPQNLSASRPQDRQFILSSKKLLLSDSGFYLCAWRYGRNQPQHFGDGTRLSIL.

The chain uses TRBV28 and TRBJ1-1; 10 positions match TRBD1. With 9 bases clipped from V and 3 bases from J, the junction kept 7 bases outside the gene matches. From germline, CDR1 is MDHEN and CDR2 SYDVKM. The CDR3 is made up of 14 amino acids. The CDR3 coding sequence is TGTGCCAGTCATTCCGGGACAGGGGACACTGAAGCTTTCTTT. It encodes CASHSGTGDTEAFF.

The J gene is TRBJ1-4, the V gene TRBV6-5, with 11 bases aligning to TRBD1. The CDR3 is 14 amino acids. Per the germline V gene, CDR1 is MNHEY and CDR2 is SVGAGI. The V gene end was trimmed by 8 bases and the J gene end by 8 bases; junction bases not matched to a gene: 7. CDR3 amino acids: CASVRDRGFEKLFF. For the CDR3, the DNA is TGTGCCAGCGTTCGGGACAGGGGGTTCGAAAAACTGTTTTTT.

The chain combines TRBV29-1 with TRBJ1-1, with D tentatively TRBD1 (5 bases). Germline V gene data show CDR1 as SQVTM and CDR2 as ANQGSEA. The CDR3 length is 13 residues. The V gene lost 8 bases and the J gene lost 5 bases, with 18 bases spanning the gap. CDR3 loop: CSLTSGGGTEAFF. CDR3 DNA sequence: TGCAGCCTTACTTCCGGGGGGGGGACTGAAGCTTTCTTT.

CDR3 sequence reads: CASRLLGEADTQYF. CDR3 coding DNA: TGTGCAAGTCGCTTACTGGGGGAGGCAGATACGCAGTATTTT. V is TRBV12-2 and J is TRBJ2-3; the table's D call of TRBD2 was not tested on the DNA. TRBV12-2 is a pseudogene. The CDR3 loop spans 14 amino acids.

This clone has just a few counts. This chain links TRBV27 with TRBJ2-6; a possible D gene is TRBD1 (6 bases). Germline V CDR1 and CDR2: MNHEY, SMNVEV (reference sequence). V was clipped by 5 bases and J by 1 base, with 15 bases between them. The length of the CDR3 is 17 residues. In DNA form, the CDR3 reads TGTGCCAGCAGTACAGGGAGTTTGACGTCTGGGGCCAACGTCCTGACTTTC. Translating it yields CASSTGSLTSGANVLTF.

CDR3 in DNA: TGTGCCAGCGGCCTTCGAGGGGGCTATCAGCCCCAGCATTTT. Its translation is CASGLRGGYQPQHF. This sequence joins TRBV27 and TRBJ1-5, with TRBD1 matching 7 bases. After removal of 8 bases from V and 5 bases from J, the junction contained 9 bases not matched to a gene. Germline V gene data show CDR1 as MNHEY and CDR2 as SMNVEV (reference sequence). The CDR3 runs to 14 residues.

V usage is TRBV28 and J usage is TRBJ2-3; 10 nucleotides align to TRBD2. The J segment lost 4 bases and the V segment lost 5 bases, leaving 21 bases of the junction unmatched. Germline V gene lookup returns CDR1 MDHEN and CDR2 SYDVKM. This CDR3 has 20 amino acids. Here the CDR3 DNA reads TGTGCCAGCAGTCCCCTAGCTAGCGGGGGAGCCGCTAGCTGGGCAGATACGCAGTATTTT. Translation: CASSPLASGGAASWADTQYF.